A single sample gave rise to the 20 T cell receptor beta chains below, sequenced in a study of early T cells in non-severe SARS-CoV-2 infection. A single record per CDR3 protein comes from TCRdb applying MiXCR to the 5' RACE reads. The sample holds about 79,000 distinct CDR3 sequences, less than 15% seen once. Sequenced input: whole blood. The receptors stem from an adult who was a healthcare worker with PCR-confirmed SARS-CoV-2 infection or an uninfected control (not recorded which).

In DNA form, the CDR3 reads TGCAGCGTTGAAAGATTAGGGACTAGCGGATACAATGAGCAGTTCTTC. Translating gives CSVERLGTSGYNEQFF. The chain is built from TRBV29-1 and TRBJ2-1; 11 nucleotides match TRBD2. This CDR3 region has 16 residues. Germline V CDR1 and CDR2: SQVTM, ANQGSEA. The V gene end was trimmed by 2 bases and the J gene end by 4 bases; junction bases not matched to a gene: 7.

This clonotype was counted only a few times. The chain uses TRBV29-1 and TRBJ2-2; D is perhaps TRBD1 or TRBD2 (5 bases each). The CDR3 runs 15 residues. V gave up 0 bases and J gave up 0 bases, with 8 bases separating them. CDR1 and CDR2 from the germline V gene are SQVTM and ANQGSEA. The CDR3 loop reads CSVEDWGPNTGELFF. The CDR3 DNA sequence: TGCAGCGTTGAAGACTGGGGACCGAACACCGGGGAGCTGTTTTTT.

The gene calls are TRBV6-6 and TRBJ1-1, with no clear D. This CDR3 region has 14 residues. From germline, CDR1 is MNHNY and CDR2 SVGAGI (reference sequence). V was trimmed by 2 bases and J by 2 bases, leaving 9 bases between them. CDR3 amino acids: CASSYGPVNTEAFF. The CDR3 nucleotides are TGTGCCAGCAGTTACGGCCCGGTAAACACTGAAGCTTTCTTT.

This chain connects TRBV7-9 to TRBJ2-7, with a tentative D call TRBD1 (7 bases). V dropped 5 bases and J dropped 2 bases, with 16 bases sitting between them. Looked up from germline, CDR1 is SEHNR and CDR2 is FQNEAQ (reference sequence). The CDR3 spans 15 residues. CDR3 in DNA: TGTGCCAGCAGCCCCTGGGGCAGGGGGGCCTACGAGCAGTACTTC. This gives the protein CASSPWGRGAYEQYF.

The chain's CDR3 is CASSSPSRAPYEQYF. The DNA of the CDR3 is TGTGCCAGCAGTTCCCCAAGCAGGGCCCCCTACGAGCAGTACTTC. This chain uses TRBV6-6 with TRBJ2-7; TRBD1 is a possible D gene (5 bases). The germline V gene has CDR1 MNHNY and CDR2 SVGAGI (reference sequence). This CDR3 has 15 residues. V lost 4 bases, J lost 2 bases, and 15 bases lay in between.

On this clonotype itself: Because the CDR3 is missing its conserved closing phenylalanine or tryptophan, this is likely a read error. Written as DNA, the CDR3 is TGTGCCAGCAGCCGCCGGACAGGAGGGAACACTGAAGCTTTCCTT. This codes for CASSRRTGGNTEAFL. The V gene is TRBV12-3 or TRBV12-4, the J gene TRBJ1-1, with 7 bases lining up with TRBD1. The CDR3 is 15 amino acids. V dropped 6 bases and J dropped 1; count of bases not matched to a gene: 8.

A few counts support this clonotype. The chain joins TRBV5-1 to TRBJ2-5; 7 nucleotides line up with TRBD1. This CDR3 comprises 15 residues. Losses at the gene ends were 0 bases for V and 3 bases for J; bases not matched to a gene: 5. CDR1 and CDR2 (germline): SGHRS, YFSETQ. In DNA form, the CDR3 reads TGCGCCAGCAGCTTGGTGGGACAGCGGAAAGAGACCCAGTACTTC. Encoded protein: CASSLVGQRKETQYF.

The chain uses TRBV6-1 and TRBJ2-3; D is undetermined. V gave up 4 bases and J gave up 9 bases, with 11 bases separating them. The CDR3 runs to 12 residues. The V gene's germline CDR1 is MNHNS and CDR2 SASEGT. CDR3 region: CASSVTMGTQYF. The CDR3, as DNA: TGTGCCAGCAGTGTCACTATGGGCACGCAGTATTTT.

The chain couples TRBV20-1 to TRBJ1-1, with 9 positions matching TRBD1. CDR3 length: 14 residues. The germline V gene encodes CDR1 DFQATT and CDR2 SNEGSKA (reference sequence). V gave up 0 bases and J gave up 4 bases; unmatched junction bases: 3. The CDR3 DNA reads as TGCAGTGCTAGAGAAGGGACAGGGACCACTGAAGCTTTCTTT. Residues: CSAREGTGTTEAFF.

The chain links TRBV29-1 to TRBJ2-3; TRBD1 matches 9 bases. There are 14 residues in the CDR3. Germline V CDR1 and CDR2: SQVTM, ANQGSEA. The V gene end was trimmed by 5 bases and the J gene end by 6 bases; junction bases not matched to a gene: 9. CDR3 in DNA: TGCAGCGTTCCCAGGGGGACAGGGATGGATACGCAGTATTTT. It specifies CSVPRGTGMDTQYF.

The CDR3 here is CSATRGLGGYTF. CDR3 coding DNA: TGCAGTGCTACCAGGGGTTTGGGCGGCTACACCTTC. The gene calls are TRBV20-1 and TRBJ1-2; D perhaps matches TRBD1 (6 bases). V shed 4 bases and J shed 8 bases, with 14 bases lying between them. Germline CDR1 reads DFQATT; CDR2 reads SNEGSKA (reference sequence). CDR3 size: 12 residues.

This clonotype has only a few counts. DNA of the CDR3: TGTGCCAGCAACGACGGACAGGAGAATGAAAAACTGTTTTTT. This encodes CASNDGQENEKLFF. The V and J genes are TRBV2 and TRBJ1-4; 7 nucleotides align to TRBD1. The CDR3 extends over 14 amino acids. Germline V lookup: CDR1 SNHLY, CDR2 FYNNEI. The V segment lost 7 bases and the J segment 5 bases; nucleotides outside the gene matches: 7. The whole variable domain, remainder taken from reference TRBV2 and TRBJ1-4, is EPEVTQTPSHQVTQMGQEVILRCVPISNHLYFYWYRQILGQKVEFLVSFYNNEISEKSEIFDDQFSVERPDGSNFTLKIRSTKLEDSAMYFCASNDGQENEKLFFGSGTQLSVL.

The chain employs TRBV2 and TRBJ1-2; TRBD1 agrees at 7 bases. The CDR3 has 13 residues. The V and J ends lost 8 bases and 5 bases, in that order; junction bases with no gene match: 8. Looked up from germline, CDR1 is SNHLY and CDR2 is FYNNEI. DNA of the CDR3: TGTGCCAGCCGGACAGGCCGGAGTTATGGCTACACCTTC. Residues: CASRTGRSYGYTF.

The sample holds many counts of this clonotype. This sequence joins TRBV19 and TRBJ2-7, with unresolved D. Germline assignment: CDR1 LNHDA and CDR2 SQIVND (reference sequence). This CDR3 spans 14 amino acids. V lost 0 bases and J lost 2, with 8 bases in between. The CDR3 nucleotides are TGTGCCAGTAGTATAGATACAGAAACCTACGAGCAGTACTTC. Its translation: CASSIDTETYEQYF.

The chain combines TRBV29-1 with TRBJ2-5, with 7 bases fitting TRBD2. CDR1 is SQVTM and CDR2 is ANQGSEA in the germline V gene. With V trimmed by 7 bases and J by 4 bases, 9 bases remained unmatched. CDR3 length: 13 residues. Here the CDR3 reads CSAGRERGETQYF. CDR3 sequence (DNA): TGCAGCGCTGGGCGGGAGCGGGGAGAGACCCAGTACTTC. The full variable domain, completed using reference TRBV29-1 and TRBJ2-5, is SAVISQKPSRDICQRGTSLTIQCQVDSQVTMMFWYRQQPGQSLTLIATANQGSEATYESGFVIDKFPISRPNLTFSTLTVSNMSPEDSSIYLCSAGRERGETQYFGPGTRLLVL.

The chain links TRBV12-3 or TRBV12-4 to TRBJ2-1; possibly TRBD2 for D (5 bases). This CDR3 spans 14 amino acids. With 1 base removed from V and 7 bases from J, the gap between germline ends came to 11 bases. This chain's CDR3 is CASSLGGPWNEQFF. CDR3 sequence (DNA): TGTGCCAGCAGTTTAGGAGGGCCCTGGAATGAGCAGTTCTTC.

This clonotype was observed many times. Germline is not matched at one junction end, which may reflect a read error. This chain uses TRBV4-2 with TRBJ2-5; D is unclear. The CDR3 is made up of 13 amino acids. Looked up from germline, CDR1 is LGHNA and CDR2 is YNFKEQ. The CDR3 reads CASSRNHQETQYF. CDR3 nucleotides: TGTGCCAGCAGCCGAAACCACCAGGAGACCCAGTACTTC.

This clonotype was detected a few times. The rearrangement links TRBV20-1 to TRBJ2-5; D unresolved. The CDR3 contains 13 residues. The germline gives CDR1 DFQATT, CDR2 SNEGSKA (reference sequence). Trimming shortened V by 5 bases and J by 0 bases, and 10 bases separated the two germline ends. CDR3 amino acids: CSALRTHQETQYF. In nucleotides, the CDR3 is TGCAGTGCTCTAAGGACCCACCAAGAGACCCAGTACTTC.

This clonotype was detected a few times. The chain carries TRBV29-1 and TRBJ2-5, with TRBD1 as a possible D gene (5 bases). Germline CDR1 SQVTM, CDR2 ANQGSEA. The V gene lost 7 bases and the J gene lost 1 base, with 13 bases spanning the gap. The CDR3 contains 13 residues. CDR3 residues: CSARWGSQETQYF. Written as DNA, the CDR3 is TGCAGCGCCCGTTGGGGCTCCCAAGAGACCCAGTACTTC.

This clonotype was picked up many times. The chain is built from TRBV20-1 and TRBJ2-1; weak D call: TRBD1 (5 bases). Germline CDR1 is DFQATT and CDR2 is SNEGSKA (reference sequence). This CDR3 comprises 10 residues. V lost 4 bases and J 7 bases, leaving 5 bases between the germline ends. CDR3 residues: CSAKGNEQFF. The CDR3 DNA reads TGCAGTGCTAAGGGGAATGAGCAGTTCTTC.